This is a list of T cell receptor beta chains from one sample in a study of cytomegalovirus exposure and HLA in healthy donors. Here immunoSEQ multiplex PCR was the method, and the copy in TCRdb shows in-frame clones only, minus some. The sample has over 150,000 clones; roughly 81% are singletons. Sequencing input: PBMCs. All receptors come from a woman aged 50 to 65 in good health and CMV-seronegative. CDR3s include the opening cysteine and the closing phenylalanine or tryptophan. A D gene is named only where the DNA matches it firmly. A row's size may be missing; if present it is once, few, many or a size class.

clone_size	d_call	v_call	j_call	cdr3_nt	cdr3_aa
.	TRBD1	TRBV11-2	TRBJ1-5	TGTGCCAGCAGTGATGGGACAGGATTTCAGCCCCAGCATTTT	CASSDGTGFQPQHF
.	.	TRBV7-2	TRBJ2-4	TGTGCCAGCAGCTTAGCGGGTAGCGGACCCATTCAGTACTTC	CASSLAGSGPIQYF
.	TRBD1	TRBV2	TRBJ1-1	TGTGCCAGCAGTGAATACGGACAGGGGGAAGCTTTCTTT	CASSEYGQGEAFF
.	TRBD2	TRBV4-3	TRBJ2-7	TGCGCCAGCAGCCAAGATCCGACGGGAGGGCCTTACGAGCAGTACTTC	CASSQDPTGGPYEQYF
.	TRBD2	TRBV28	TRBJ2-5	TGTGCCAGCAGTTTAACGGCTAGCGGAAAGACCCAGTACTTC	CASSLTASGKTQYF
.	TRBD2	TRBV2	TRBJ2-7	TGTGCCAGTCAGGGGACTAGCGGGGTCTCCTACGAGCAGTACTTC	CASQGTSGVSYEQYF
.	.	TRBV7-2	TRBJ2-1	TGTGCCAGCAGCGCTGTCTCCGGGACAAGGGTAGGGAATGAGCAGTTCTTC	CASSAVSGTRVGNEQFF
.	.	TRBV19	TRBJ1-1	TGTGCCAGTACCACCGGGATGAGGATGAACACTGAAGCTTTCTTT	CASTTGMRMNTEAFF
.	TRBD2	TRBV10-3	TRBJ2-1	TGTGCCATCGGGACTAGCGGGGGGCCGTATGAGCAGTTCTTC	CAIGTSGGPYEQFF
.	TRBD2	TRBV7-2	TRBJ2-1	TGTGCCAGCAGCCGCAGCGGGAGGGCCCCCAATGAGCAGTTCTTC	CASSRSGRAPNEQFF
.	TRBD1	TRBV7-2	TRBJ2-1	TGTGCCAGCAGCTCTTCCGGGACAGGGTACAATGAGCAGTTCTTC	CASSSSGTGYNEQFF
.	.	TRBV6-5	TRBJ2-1	TGTGCCAGCAGCCTAGATTCAAGTAGCGCATATGAGCAGTTCTTC	CASSLDSSSAYEQFF
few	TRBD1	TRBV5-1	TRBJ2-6	TGCGCCAGCAGCCCTGGGACAGGGGGGACTGGGGCCAACGTCCTGACTTTC	CASSPGTGGTGANVLTF
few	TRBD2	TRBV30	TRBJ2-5	TGTGCCTGTAGCGGGAGCTACCAAGAGACCCAGTACTTC	CACSGSYQETQYF
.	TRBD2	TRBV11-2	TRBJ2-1	TGTGCCAGCAGCTTATTAGCGGGGGGGCCCAATGAGCAGTTCTTC	CASSLLAGGPNEQFF
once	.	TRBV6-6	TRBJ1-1	TGTGCCAGCAGTTACGGGGGCATGAACACTGAAGCTTTCTTT	CASSYGGMNTEAFF
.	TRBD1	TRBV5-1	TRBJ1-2	TGCGCCAGCAGCCCGCAGGGGGTCCCGTTAGCTAACTATGGCTACACCTTC	CASSPQGVPLANYGYTF
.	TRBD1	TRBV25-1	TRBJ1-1	TGTGCCAGCAGTGATCCGGGACAGGGTGCCCCTGAAGCTTTCTTT	CASSDPGQGAPEAFF
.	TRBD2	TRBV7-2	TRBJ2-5	TGTGCCAGCAGCGGCAGCAGCGGGAGCGGAGAGACCCAGTACTTC	CASSGSSGSGETQYF
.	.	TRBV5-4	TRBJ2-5	TGTGCCAGCAGCTTGGCCCACCGGGAGACCCAGTACTTC	CASSLAHRETQYF
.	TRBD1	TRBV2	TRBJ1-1	TGTGCCAGCAGTGTTGACAGGGGGCGTTCTGAAGCTTTCTTT	CASSVDRGRSEAFF
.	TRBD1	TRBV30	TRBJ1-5	TGTGCCTGGGGGTTAAAAGGTTCAGGGGGCCTTGTGCCCCAGCATTTT	CAWGLKGSGGLVPQHF
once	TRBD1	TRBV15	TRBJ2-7	TGTGCCACCAGCAGAGATCTGGGGACAGCTGATTATTCCTCCTACGAGCAGTACTTC	CATSRDLGTADYSSYEQYF
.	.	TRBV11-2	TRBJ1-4	TGTGCCAGCAGCTTTACCAGGAAACCAACTAATGAAAAACTGTTTTTT	CASSFTRKPTNEKLFF
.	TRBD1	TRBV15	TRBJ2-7	TGTGCCACCAGCAGCCCCAGGGGGTTGCACGAGCAGTACTTC	CATSSPRGLHEQYF
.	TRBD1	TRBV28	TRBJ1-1	TGTGCCAGCAGTCCGGGACAGACGAACACTGAAGCTTTCTTT	CASSPGQTNTEAFF
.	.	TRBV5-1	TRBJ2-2	TGCGCCAGCAGCTTAGGACTCTCGAACACCGGGGAGCTGTTTTTT	CASSLGLSNTGELFF
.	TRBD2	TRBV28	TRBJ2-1	TGTGCCAGCAGAGGAGCGGGAGGGCAGGTCAATGAGCAGTTCTTC	CASRGAGGQVNEQFF
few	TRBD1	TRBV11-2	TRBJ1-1	TGTGCCAGCAGAGCGACAGGGTTGACTTTCTTT	CASRATGLTFF
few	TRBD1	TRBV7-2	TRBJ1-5	TGTGCCAGCAGCTTACAGACAGGGGGTGAACAGCCCCAGCATTTT	CASSLQTGGEQPQHF
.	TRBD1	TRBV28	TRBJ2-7	TGTGCCAGCAGGTGGACAGGGAGTACCTACGAGCAGTACTTC	CASRWTGSTYEQYF
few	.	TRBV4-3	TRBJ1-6	TGCGCCAGCAGCCAAGACCCCCAGGGGCGGACTTCACCCCTCCACTTT	CASSQDPQGRTSPLHF
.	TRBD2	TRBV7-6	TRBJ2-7	TGTGCCAGCAGCTTAGCAGCGGGAAGCTCCTACGAGCAGTACTTC	CASSLAAGSSYEQYF
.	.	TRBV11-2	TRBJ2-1	TGTGCCAGCAGCTTAGCATTAAGTCCCCTACGAAATGAGCAGTTCTTC	CASSLALSPLRNEQFF
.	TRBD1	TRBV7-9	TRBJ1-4	TGTGCCAGCAGCCCCGGGGGACAGAAAGCAACTAATGAAAAACTGTTTTTT	CASSPGGQKATNEKLFF
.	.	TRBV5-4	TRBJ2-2	TGTGCCAGCAGCTTCCGAGTCACCGGGGAGCTGTTTTTT	CASSFRVTGELFF
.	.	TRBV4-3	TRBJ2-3	TGCGCCAGCAGCCAAGATCTGGCCGATACGCAGTATTTT	CASSQDLADTQYF
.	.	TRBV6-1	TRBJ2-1	TGTGCCAGCAGAACAGTCTCCTACAATGAGCAGTTCTTC	CASRTVSYNEQFF
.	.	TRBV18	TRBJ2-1	TGTGCCAGCTCACCACAGAGCAACAATGAGCAGTTCTTC	CASSPQSNNEQFF
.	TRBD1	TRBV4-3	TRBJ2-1	TGCGCCAGCAGCCGGGACAGCTCCTACAATGAGCAGTTCTTC	CASSRDSSYNEQFF
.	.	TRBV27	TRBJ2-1	TGTGCCAGCAGTCCCGGGTACTCTGGAAGTGAGCAGTTCTTC	CASSPGYSGSEQFF
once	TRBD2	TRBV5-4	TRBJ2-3	TGTGCCAGCAGCCCGGGACTAGCGGGGGCCCAGGATACGCAGTATTTT	CASSPGLAGAQDTQYF
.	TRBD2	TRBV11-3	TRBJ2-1	TGTGCCAGCAGCCCCAGGGCGGGAGGTAACGATGAGCAGTTCTTC	CASSPRAGGNDEQFF
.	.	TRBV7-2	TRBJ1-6	TGTGCCAGCAGCTTAGCCGGGAATAATTCACCCCTCCACTTT	CASSLAGNNSPLHF
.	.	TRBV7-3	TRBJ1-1	TGTGCCAGCAGCTTCCGGACAAACACTGAAGCTTTCTTT	CASSFRTNTEAFF